The clone carrying this T cell receptor (beta chain) appeared many times. No antigen is known for it. The sample is drawn from a study of early T cells in non-severe SARS-CoV-2 infection. Across the study: Sequencing was performed on bulk RNA from unsorted whole blood, leaving chains unpaired. Study results and caveats: VDJdb-based matching was biased toward anti-spike CD8 responses and missed private and CD4 specificities.

One entry per CDR3 protein results from TCRdb running MiXCR on the 5' RACE reads. The sample consists of 70,000 to 90,000 distinct CDR3 sequences, 10% to 15% of them appearing once. The germline V gene has CDR1 MNHNS and CDR2 SASEGT. The CDR3 is 15 residues long. J gave up 0 bases and V 11 bases, and 11 bases lay outside the gene matches. Sequenced sample: whole blood. The chain combines TRBV6-1 with TRBJ2-7, with 9 bases identical to TRBD1. This TCR came from an adult who was a healthcare worker with PCR-confirmed SARS-CoV-2 infection or an uninfected control (not recorded which). The CDR3 nucleotides read TGTGCCGCCGCCGGTACGGGACAGGGCTCCTACGAGCAGTACTTC. The encoded protein is CAAAGTGQGSYEQYF.